The present TCR beta chain was sequenced within a study of T cell changes during pregnancy in multiple sclerosis (dated by TCRdb to between 2018 and 2021). Regarding the research as a whole: In women with multiple sclerosis, the researchers looked at how the T cell repertoire shifted as pregnancy progressed.

The CDR3 sequence holds 14 residues, the cysteine and phenylalanine included. Only the CDR3 DNA stays, 42 bases, in frame from base 1. Trimming accounts for 6 bases at V and 4 bases at J, while the number of junction bases matched to no gene is 7. CDR1 MNHNY and CDR2 SVGAGI are derived from the germline V gene (reference sequence). The library was produced with the immunoSEQ multiplex PCR assay. Held by TCRdb, this immuneACCESS table contains in-frame sequences only and omits some clones. Under half of the omission traces to an unresolved V gene where checked; the cause of the rest is unknown. The sample table holds over 60,000 clones, of which roughly 91% were seen once. 0.29% of the sample rests with the top ten. About this clone: No antigen is known for it. No base-level quality is on record; no much larger clone is a single base apart.

Recombination connected TRBV6-6 to TRBJ2-3, and TRBD1 aligns with 7 junction nucleotides. This sequence was found in a female donor in good health, enrolled as a control in a pregnancy study. Source: CD4+ T cells from peripheral blood mononuclear cells, taken in the third trimester of pregnancy. The CDR3: CASRETGYPDTQYF. The DNA is TGTGCCAGCAGGGAGACAGGGTATCCAGATACGCAGTATTTT.